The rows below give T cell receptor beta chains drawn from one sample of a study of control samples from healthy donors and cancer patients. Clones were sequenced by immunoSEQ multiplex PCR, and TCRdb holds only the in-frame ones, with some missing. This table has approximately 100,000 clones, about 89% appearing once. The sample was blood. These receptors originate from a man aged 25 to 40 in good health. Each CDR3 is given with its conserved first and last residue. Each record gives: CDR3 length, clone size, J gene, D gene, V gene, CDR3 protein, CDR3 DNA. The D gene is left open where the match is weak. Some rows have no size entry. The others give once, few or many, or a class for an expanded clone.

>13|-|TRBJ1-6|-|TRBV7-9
CASCSSYNSPLHF
TGTGCCTCCTGTTCCAGTTATAATTCACCCCTCCACTTT
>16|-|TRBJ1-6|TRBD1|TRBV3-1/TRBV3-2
CASSQDRDRGPSPLHF
TGTGCCAGCAGCCAAGATAGGGACAGGGGACCATCACCCCTCCACTTT
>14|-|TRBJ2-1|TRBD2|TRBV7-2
CASSLVTSGREQFF
TGTGCCAGCAGCTTAGTGACTAGCGGGCGCGAGCAGTTCTTC
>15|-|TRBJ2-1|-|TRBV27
CASSYTGTPSVEQFF
TGTGCCAGCAGTTACACCGGGACCCCCTCTGTTGAGCAGTTCTTC
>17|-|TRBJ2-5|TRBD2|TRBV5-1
CASSFSSGSGGKETQYF
TGCGCCAGCAGCTTTTCTTCTGGTAGCGGGGGCAAAGAGACCCAGTACTTC
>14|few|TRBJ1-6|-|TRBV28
CASSLGTGNSPLHF
TGTGCCAGCAGTTTAGGGACGGGTAATTCACCCCTCCACTTT
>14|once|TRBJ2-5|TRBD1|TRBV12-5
CASGSGQRAETQYF
TGTGCTAGTGGTTCGGGACAGCGTGCAGAGACCCAGTACTTC
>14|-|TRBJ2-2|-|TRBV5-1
CASSSYPGAGELFF
TGCGCCAGCAGCAGTTACCCGGGGGCGGGGGAGCTGTTTTTT
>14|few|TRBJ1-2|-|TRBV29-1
CSVEEGRPPYGYTF
TGCAGCGTTGAAGAGGGGAGGCCTCCATATGGCTACACCTTC
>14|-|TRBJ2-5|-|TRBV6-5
CASRSRQTEETQYF
TGTGCCAGCAGAAGCCGACAAACAGAAGAGACCCAGTACTTC
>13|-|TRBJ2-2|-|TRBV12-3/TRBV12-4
CASRSWGTGELFF
TGTGCCAGCAGGTCATGGGGCACCGGGGAGCTGTTTTTT
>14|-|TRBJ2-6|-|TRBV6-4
CASSADSGANVLTF
TGTGCCAGCAGTGCAGACTCTGGGGCCAACGTCCTGACTTTC
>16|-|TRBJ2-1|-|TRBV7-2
CASSLVKRSSYNEQFF
TGTGCCAGCAGCTTAGTGAAGCGGAGCTCCTACAATGAGCAGTTCTTC
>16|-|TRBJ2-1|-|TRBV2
CASHEERATAYNEQFF
TGTGCCAGCCATGAAGAGCGGGCCACCGCCTACAATGAGCAGTTCTTC